These T cell receptor beta chains were read from a single sample in a study of CD8+ T cells in alopecia areata. Sequencing was performed with immunoSEQ multiplex PCR; in TCRdb, only in-frame clones are kept and a portion is missing. The table includes more than 90,000 clones, roughly 60% detected once. Sequenced material: CD8+ T cells sorted from blood, taken at week 4, from a patient treated with tofacitinib. These receptors all come from a human donor with alopecia areata. CDR3s include the opening cysteine and the closing phenylalanine or tryptophan. A D gene is named only where the DNA matches it firmly. A clone size is listed for some rows: how often the clone was seen (once, few, many), or a class if it is expanded.

>TRBJ2-7|.|TRBV7-2|.
TGTGCCAGCAGCTTAGCGTTCCAGAGGCTATCCTACGAGCAGTACTTC
CASSLAFQRLSYEQYF
>TRBJ2-5|.|TRBV7-9|.
TGTGCCGGCCAAACAGTGTTACAAGAGACCCAGTACTTC
CAGQTVLQETQYF
>TRBJ1-5|once|TRBV5-6|.
TGTGCCAGCAGCTACACAGGGTTTAGCAATCAGCCCCAGCATTTT
CASSYTGFSNQPQHF
>TRBJ2-7|few|TRBV27|.
TGTGCCAGCAGTTTGTTTGCCTTAAGCTCCTACGAGCAGTACTTC
CASSLFALSSYEQYF
>TRBJ1-2|.|TRBV29-1|.
TGCAGCGCTGAAGACCCCTTCCCCCGGGACTATGGCTACACCTTC
CSAEDPFPRDYGYTF
>TRBJ1-5|few|TRBV6-6|.
TGTGCCACCCAGGCCCGAGAGAATCAGCCCCAGCATTTT
CATQARENQPQHF
>TRBJ2-2|few|TRBV29-1|.
TGCAGCGTTGTACCCACCCTCACCGGGGAGCTGTTTTTT
CSVVPTLTGELFF
>TRBJ2-6|.|TRBV15|.
TGTGCCACCAGCCCTAGGGGCTCTGGGGCCAACGTCCTGACTTTC
CATSPRGSGANVLTF
>TRBJ1-2|.|TRBV9|.
TGTGCCAGCAGCGGGGGTGTCTATGGCTACACCTTC
CASSGGVYGYTF
>TRBJ2-5|.|TRBV13|.
TGTGCCAGCGGGGGGACTGACCAAGAGACCCAGTACTTC
CASGGTDQETQYF
>TRBJ2-3|.|TRBV7-7|.
TGTGCTAGCAGCTTAGAGGGGAGCACAGATACGCAGTATTTT
CASSLEGSTDTQYF
>TRBJ2-5|few|TRBV7-8|.
TGTGCCAGCAGCTTAATCGGGATTCAAGAGACCCAGTACTTC
CASSLIGIQETQYF
>TRBJ2-7|.|TRBV7-9|.
TGTGCCAGCAGCGGACCTTCCTACGAGCAGTACTTC
CASSGPSYEQYF
>TRBJ1-2|.|TRBV29-1|TRBD1
TGCAGCGTCCCTTACAGGGGCTCTATAGGCTACACCTTC
CSVPYRGSIGYTF
>TRBJ2-5|.|TRBV6-6|.
TGTGCCAGCAGTTCTCCCGGGTCCAAGGAAGAGACCCAGTACTTC
CASSSPGSKEETQYF
>TRBJ1-6|.|TRBV6-5|.
TGTGCCAGCAGTTACGTAAGGGACCGCTTAGTCCTCCACTTT
CASSYVRDRLVLHF
>TRBJ1-5|few|TRBV28|.
TGTGCCAGCAGTCTAGGCACAGTTTTTACTCAGCCCCAGCATTTT
CASSLGTVFTQPQHF
>TRBJ2-5|.|TRBV30|TRBD1
TGTGCCTGGAGTGTAACTCCCATTCGGGACAGCTTTGAGGAGACCCAGTACTTC
CAWSVTPIRDSFEETQYF
>TRBJ1-2|.|TRBV29-1|.
TGCAGCGTCCGCCTACGAGAGGTTTACATCAACTATGGCTACACCTTC
CSVRLREVYINYGYTF
>TRBJ2-5|few|TRBV6-5|.
TGTGCCAGCAGTTACAGTCCCGGGCAAGAGACCCAGTACTTC
CASSYSPGQETQYF
>TRBJ2-7|few|TRBV27|TRBD2
TGTGCCAGCAGCCTAGCGGGGTCCTACGAGCAGTACTTC
CASSLAGSYEQYF
>TRBJ2-7|.|TRBV5-6|TRBD2
TGTGCCAGCAGCCAGGGACTAGCGGGGGATTCCTACGAGCAGTACTTC
CASSQGLAGDSYEQYF
>TRBJ1-1|once|TRBV4-2|.
TGTGCCAGCAGCTCGCACGCGCCTGGTACTGAAGCTTTCTTT
CASSSHAPGTEAFF
>TRBJ1-1|.|TRBV30|.
TGTGCCTGGAGTGGAGGGATCATGAACACTGAAGCTTTCTTT
CAWSGGIMNTEAFF
>TRBJ1-6|.|TRBV29-1|.
TGCAGCGTTGAAGGGTTGGATTCACCCCTCCACTTT
CSVEGLDSPLHF
>TRBJ2-7|few|TRBV2|.
TGTGCCAGCAGTGACACCTACGAGCAGTACTTC
CASSDTYEQYF
>TRBJ2-1|few|TRBV7-2|.
TGTGCCAGCAGCTTACTAATGCCTGAGCAGTTCTTC
CASSLLMPEQFF
>TRBJ2-2|.|TRBV11-2|.
TGTGCCAGCAGCCCCGCACGGGGTGCCGCGACCGGGGAGCTGTTTTTT
CASSPARGAATGELFF
>TRBJ2-2|few|TRBV28|.
TGTGCCAGCACCATCTTCTCTATGAACACCGGGGAGCTGTTTTTT
CASTIFSMNTGELFF
>TRBJ2-3|.|TRBV10-3|TRBD2
TGTGCCATCAGTGGGCCTAGCGGGCCTAGCACAGATACGCAGTATTTT
CAISGPSGPSTDTQYF
>TRBJ2-3|once|TRBV2|TRBD2
TGTGCCAGCAGTTGGACTAGCGGGGGAGATACGCAGTATTTT
CASSWTSGGDTQYF
>TRBJ2-7|.|TRBV6-5|.
TGTGCCAGCAGTGCCCGGGACTCCTACGAGCAGTACTTC
CASSARDSYEQYF
>TRBJ1-1|.|TRBV4-3|.
TGCGCCAGCAGCCAAGGGCCGGGGGCGAACACTGAAGCTTTCTTT
CASSQGPGANTEAFF
>TRBJ2-3|.|TRBV29-1|TRBD2
TGCAGCGTTGTGCTAGCGGGGGGGGAAGATACGCAGTATTTT
CSVVLAGGEDTQYF
>TRBJ2-5|few|TRBV6-5|.
TGTGCCAGCAGTTACTCCCTAGGAGATGGCGAGACCCAGTACTTC
CASSYSLGDGETQYF
>TRBJ1-1|few|TRBV30|.
TGTGCCTGGGAAGAAGAGAACACTGAAGCTTTCTTT
CAWEEENTEAFF
>TRBJ1-2|once|TRBV30|TRBD1
TGTGCCTGGAGTGTCGTGGAAGGGGGCGCGGGTGGCTACACCTTC
CAWSVVEGGAGGYTF
>TRBJ2-7|.|TRBV15|.
TGTGCCACCAGCAGAGATCGCCCCGGGGGGCACTACGAGCAGTACTTC
CATSRDRPGGHYEQYF
>TRBJ2-3|.|TRBV5-1|.
TGCGCCAGCAGCTTGGGTACGTCCGACACAGATACGCAGTATTTT
CASSLGTSDTDTQYF
>TRBJ1-1|few|TRBV30|.
TGTGCCTGGGGTTACCCAGTAACGAACACTGAAGCTTTCTTT
CAWGYPVTNTEAFF
>TRBJ1-2|.|TRBV7-9|TRBD1
TGTGCCAGCAGCCCTGGACAGGGGCCCTTTAGCTATGGCTACACCTTC
CASSPGQGPFSYGYTF
>TRBJ2-7|few|TRBV10-3|TRBD1
TGTGCCCACGGACAGGGGGGGAACGAGCAGTACTTC
CAHGQGGNEQYF
>TRBJ1-1|.|TRBV9|.
TGTGCCAGCAGCGGGGGACGGACCTTGAACACTGAAGCTTTCTTT
CASSGGRTLNTEAFF
>TRBJ2-4|.|TRBV11-2|.
TGTGCCAGCAGCCAGGGCACCAAAAACATTCAGTACTTC
CASSQGTKNIQYF
>TRBJ2-2|.|TRBV13|.
TGTGCCAGCAGCTTACCGGGACCTGCACTCACCGGGGAGCTGTTTTTT
CASSLPGPALTGELFF
>TRBJ1-5|.|TRBV5-6|.
TGTGCCAGCAGCGAATTAGACAGGATCAATCAGCCCCAGCATTTT
CASSELDRINQPQHF
>TRBJ2-1|.|TRBV7-9|.
TGTGCCAGCAGCTTAATCCGGGGGGCGAATAATGAGCAGTTCTTC
CASSLIRGANNEQFF
>TRBJ2-2|.|TRBV6-6|.
TGTGCCAGCAGTCAGGCCCGGCCTAGCACCGGGGAGCTGTTTTTT
CASSQARPSTGELFF
>TRBJ2-7|.|TRBV4-1|TRBD1
TGCGCCAGCAGCATACAGGGGTTCTACGAGCAGTACTTC
CASSIQGFYEQYF
>TRBJ2-7|.|TRBV6-5|.
TGTGCCAGCAGTATGGGGGGAGCCTACGAGCAGTACTTC
CASSMGGAYEQYF